The 10 T cell receptor beta chains below come from one sample, sequenced in a study of cytomegalovirus exposure and HLA in healthy donors. Primers included in the PCR were 60 Vbeta and 13 Jbeta primers. Repertoires were generated with immunoSEQ multiplex PCR, while TCRdb's copy carries only in-frame clones and drops some. The table has around 200,000 clones, 75% to 90% seen once. Input material: PBMCs. The receptor source for this set is a woman under 40 in good health and CMV-seronegative.

The sample holds one count of this clone. The chain recombines TRBV2 with TRBJ1-5, with a weak D call TRBD1 (5 bases). The J call may be in error: the DNA end matches TRBJ2-3 better. This CDR3 has 13 amino acids. Germline V gene data show CDR1 as SNHLY and CDR2 as FYNNEI. The CDR3 spells CASSGSGNQPQYF. The CDR3 DNA follows: TGTGCCAGCAGTGGATCAGGGAATCAGCCCCAGTATTTT.

This clone occurred once. This rearrangement joins TRBV6-1 to TRBJ2-7; D gene unclear. V dropped 3 bases and J dropped 4 bases, with 4 bases sitting between them. CDR3 length: 11 residues. CDR1 MNHNS and CDR2 SASEGT come from the germline V gene. CDR3 nucleotide sequence: TGTGCCAGCAGTGACAGGTACGAGCAGTACTTC. The encoded protein is CASSDRYEQYF.

The chain joins TRBV30 to TRBJ2-3, with 7 bases fitting TRBD1. Germline V gene sequence: CDR1 GTSNPN, CDR2 SVGIG (reference sequence). The V and J ends lost 5 bases and 0 bases, in that order; junction bases with no gene match: 5. This CDR3 is 14 amino acids long. The CDR3: CAWGRDRSTDTQYF. Written as DNA, the CDR3 is TGTGCCTGGGGAAGGGACAGAAGCACAGATACGCAGTATTTT.

CDR3 sequence: CASSLLTGQLYEQYF. The CDR3 coding sequence is TGTGCCAGCAGCTTGCTGACGGGACAGCTCTACGAGCAGTACTTC. The chain employs TRBV5-5 and TRBJ2-7, with 7 bases fitting TRBD1. V trimming: 1 base; J trimming: 3 bases; junction bases outside the gene matches: 7. Per germline, CDR1 SGHKS and CDR2 YYEKEE (reference sequence). CDR3 size: 15 residues.

This clone was detected once. The rearrangement uses TRBV6-1 and TRBJ1-2, with TRBD1 identical over 7 bases. The CDR3 sequence is 15 residues long. CDR1 is MNHNS, CDR2 SASEGT, per germline. The V segment lost 1 base and the J segment 3 bases; nucleotides outside the gene matches: 5. The chain's CDR3 is CASSEGRGQYYGYTF. The CDR3 coding sequence is TGTGCCAGCAGTGAAGGGAGGGGACAGTACTATGGCTACACCTTC.

CDR3 in DNA: TGTGCCAGCAGTTTATTAACTAACCAAGAGACCCAGTACTTC. Protein sequence: CASSLLTNQETQYF. The rearrangement links TRBV28 to TRBJ2-5; no clear D gene. The CDR3 is 14 amino acids. V was clipped by 1 base and J by 0 bases, with 6 bases between them. CDR1 and CDR2 (germline): MDHEN, SYDVKM.

This chain links TRBV5-1 with TRBJ1-1; the D is unclear. The CDR3 is 13 residues long. The V end was cut by 0 bases, the J end by 7 bases, with 10 bases between. Germline V gene data show CDR1 as SGHRS and CDR2 as YFSETQ. CDR3 sequence: CASSLGGQNEAFF. CDR3 coding DNA: TGCGCCAGCAGCTTGGGTGGGCAAAATGAAGCTTTCTTT.

The rearrangement joins TRBV10-3 to TRBJ2-1; TRBD1 aligns across 7 bases. The CDR3 is 13 amino acids. Germline V lookup: CDR1 ENHRY, CDR2 SYGVKD. V was pared by 8 bases and J by 3 bases, with 4 bases of the junction left unmatched. The CDR3 is CAIGRQGYNEQFF. Written as DNA, the CDR3 is TGTGCCATCGGGAGACAGGGCTACAATGAGCAGTTCTTC.

The chain couples TRBV15 to TRBJ2-7, with D unclear. The V gene's germline CDR1 is LNHNV and CDR2 YYDKDF (reference sequence). The CDR3 has 13 amino acids. V shed 3 bases and J shed 1 base, with 7 bases lying between them. This CDR3 reads CATSSQVSYEQYF. CDR3 nucleotides: TGTGCCACCAGCAGCCAGGTTTCCTACGAGCAGTACTTC.

The V call is TRBV7-9, the J call TRBJ1-4; weak D call: TRBD1 (5 bases). The ends were cut back, 1 base at V and 7 bases at J, with 19 bases in the middle. Germline-derived CDR1 and CDR2 are SEHNR and FQNEAQ (reference sequence). The CDR3 has 17 residues. The CDR3 nucleotides are TGTGCCAGCAGCTTAGTAGGAAGGGGAGGAGGTCGTGAAAAACTGTTTTTT. Protein sequence: CASSLVGRGGGREKLFF. The variable domain in full, completed from reference TRBV7-9 and TRBJ1-4, reads DTGVSQNPRHKITKRGQNVTFRCDPISEHNRLYWYRQTLGQGPEFLTYFQNEAQLEKSRLLSDRFSAERPKGSFSTLEIQRTEQGDSAMYLCASSLVGRGGGREKLFFGSGTQLSVL.